This T cell receptor (beta chain) was sequenced during a study of blood T cells in healthy people across ages. Regarding this clonotype: The antigen is undetermined.

Per germline, CDR1 DFQATT and CDR2 SNEGSKA (reference sequence). The CDR3 has 16 amino acids. V shed 7 bases, J shed 9 bases, and the junction held 22 bases outside the gene matches. General study points: Roughly linear age-related decline in beta diversity appeared, significant by age about 40.

Combining a sample-barcoded 5' primer with a J-beta primer mix, a second PCR ran for roughly 6 to 12 cycles. TCRdb processed the 5' RACE reads anew with MiXCR; each CDR3 protein has one entry. The table has around 1.5 million distinct CDR3 sequences, approximately 32% seen once. The receptor's source is a young woman in good health. The rearrangement links TRBV20-1 to TRBJ2-5, with 8 positions matching TRBD2. The sample consisted of blood. DNA of the CDR3: TGCAGTGGCGCTGACGGGGGGGCCGGTCTCTGGGAGGCCCAGTACTTC. This codes for CSGADGGAGLWEAQYF.